The source of this T cell receptor beta chain is a study of blood T cells in healthy people across ages. Samples had at least 7 million PBMCs isolated from them. Study-wide results and limits: While age rose, TCR beta diversity per million T cells dropped in a roughly linear way.

The use of a sample-barcoded 5' primer and a J-beta primer mix characterized a second PCR of roughly 6 to 11 cycles. TCRdb re-derived calls from the 5' RACE reads in MiXCR, one entry per CDR3 protein. Here the sample spans around 1,500,000 distinct CDR3 sequences, roughly 40% being singletons. V dropped 4 bases and J dropped 4; count of bases not matched to a gene: 4. CDR1 and CDR2 (germline): MNHEY, SVGAGI. This CDR3 is built from 15 residues. Of note for this clonotype: No antigen is known for it.

This chain connects TRBV6-5 to TRBJ2-3; 11 bases are shared with TRBD2. Sequencing used blood. The TCR was taken from a woman aged 18-29 years in good health. CDR3 in amino acids: CASSFSGGVSDTQYF. CDR3 nucleotide sequence: TGTGCCAGCAGTTTTAGCGGGGGGGTGTCAGATACGCAGTATTTT.